Detailed here is one T cell receptor beta chain. The sample originates from a study of blood T cell repertoires in COVID-19. About the research overall: Sites in the United States, Italy and Spain provided acute and convalescent COVID-19 samples. T cells, B-cell-depleted T cells, or PBMCs provided the cDNA or gDNA that served as material.

V trimming: 6 bases; J trimming: 3 bases; junction bases outside the gene matches: 7. CDR3 length: 15 residues. Germline lookup yields CDR1 MNHEY and CDR2 SVGAGI. Original analysis: Amplifying reference gene primers gave estimates of nucleated cell counts. TCRdb's table, derived via immunoSEQ multiplex PCR, lists solely in-frame clones and lacks some. That table is the source of V, J and clone size, and D and trimming were worked out from the DNA. Found here are hundreds of thousands of clones, around 89% of them singletons; the top ten hold 0.95% to 1.5%. The receptor's source is a man aged 40-49 years with acute or convalescent COVID-19. Source material: peripheral blood. J is TRBJ2-2 and V is TRBV6-5; 7 positions agree with TRBD1. The CDR3 DNA is TGTGCCAGCAGGACAGGGATCGGGGACACCGGGGAGCTGTTTTTT. Encoded protein: CASRTGIGDTGELFF.